The rows below give T cell receptor beta chains drawn from one sample of a study of cytomegalovirus exposure and HLA in healthy donors. Some clones are missing from TCRdb's copy, which holds only in-frame ones; the method was immunoSEQ multiplex PCR. Its listing shows about 58,000 clones. Sequencing was done on a sample of PBMCs. Source of these receptors: a woman younger than 35 in good health and CMV-seronegative. Each CDR3 is given with its conserved first and last residue. The D gene is left open where the match is weak.

cdr3_nt cdr3_aa j_call d_call v_call
TGCGCCAGCACTGTGTCGGGGGGACCGTATCAGCCCCAGCATTTT CASTVSGGPYQPQHF TRBJ1-5 NA TRBV5-1
TGTGCCAGTAGTATAGGGACAGGGGGCTTTGGGGATGAGCAGTTCTTC CASSIGTGGFGDEQFF TRBJ2-1 TRBD1 TRBV19
TGTGCCAGCAGCTTAGTCGCCAGGGAGGGCTACGAGCAGTACTTC CASSLVAREGYEQYF TRBJ2-7 TRBD2 TRBV7-8
TGTGCCAGCAGCTTGGGACAGTCCGGAAACACCATATATTTT CASSLGQSGNTIYF TRBJ1-3 NA TRBV5-6
TGTGCAGCGGGTCCAACTAATGAAAAACTGTTTTTT CAAGPTNEKLFF TRBJ1-4 NA TRBV2
TGTGCCAGCAGCTTTAGCCCTAGCGGGCGCAATGAGCAGTTCTTC CASSFSPSGRNEQFF TRBJ2-1 TRBD2 TRBV7-3
TGTGCCAGCCTGCAAGGACAGTTTTTAACTAATGAAAAACTGTTTTTT CASLQGQFLTNEKLFF TRBJ1-4 NA TRBV28
TGTGCCAGCAGCGTACGTAGCGGGAGTGAGACCCAGTACTTC CASSVRSGSETQYF TRBJ2-5 TRBD2 TRBV9
TGTGCCAGCAGCCCCTCGTGGAGGGGATCCTACAATGAGCAGTTCTTC CASSPSWRGSYNEQFF TRBJ2-1 NA TRBV7-3
TGTGCCAGCAGCGTAGCTTGGGGGGGGCAGTTCTTC CASSVAWGGQFF TRBJ2-1 TRBD2 TRBV9
TGTGCCAGTAGTATAGTAAAAGAGAGCTATGGCTACACCTTC CASSIVKESYGYTF TRBJ1-2 NA TRBV19
TGTGCCAGCAGTTTACTCAGGCTCAATAGCAATCAGCCCCAGCATTTT CASSLLRLNSNQPQHF TRBJ1-5 NA TRBV28
TGCGCCAGCAGCTTGGGGACAGGCTACAATGAGCAGTTCTTC CASSLGTGYNEQFF TRBJ2-1 TRBD1 TRBV5-1
TGTGCCAGCAGTTACGGGGCAGGGGGAAATGAGCAGTTCTTC CASSYGAGGNEQFF TRBJ2-1 TRBD1 TRBV6-6
TGTGCCAGCAGTCCGCGACTAGCGGGAGCAGATACGCAGTATTTT CASSPRLAGADTQYF TRBJ2-3 TRBD2 TRBV27
TGTGCCAGCAGTGTAGGGCAGGGGGCAGATACGCAGTATTTT CASSVGQGADTQYF TRBJ2-3 TRBD1 TRBV6-1